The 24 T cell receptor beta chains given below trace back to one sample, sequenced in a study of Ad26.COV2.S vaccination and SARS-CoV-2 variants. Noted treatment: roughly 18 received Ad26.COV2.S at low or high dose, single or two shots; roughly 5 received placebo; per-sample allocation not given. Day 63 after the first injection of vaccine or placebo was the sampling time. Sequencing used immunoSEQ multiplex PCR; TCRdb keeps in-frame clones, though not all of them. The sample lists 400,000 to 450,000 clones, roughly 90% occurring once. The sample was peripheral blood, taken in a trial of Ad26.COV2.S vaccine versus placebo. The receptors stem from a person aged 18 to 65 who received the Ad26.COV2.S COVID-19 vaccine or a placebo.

The chain's CDR3 is CASSTGQISSTDTQYF. The CDR3, as DNA: TGCGCCAGCAGCACAGGACAGATATCTAGCACAGATACGCAGTATTTT. The rearrangement joins TRBV5-1 to TRBJ2-3, with a possible D match to TRBD1 (6 bases). The CDR3 length is 16 residues. Between the trimmed V and J ends, which lost 4 bases and 0 bases, there was a span of 15 bases. Germline V gene lookup returns CDR1 SGHRS and CDR2 YFSETQ.

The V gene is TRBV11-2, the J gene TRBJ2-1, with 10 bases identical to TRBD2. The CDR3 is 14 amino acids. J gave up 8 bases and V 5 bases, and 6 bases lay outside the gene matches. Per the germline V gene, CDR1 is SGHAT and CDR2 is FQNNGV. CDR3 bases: TGTGCCAGCAGCGGGCCTAGCGGGAGCCATGAGCAGTTCTTC. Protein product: CASSGPSGSHEQFF.

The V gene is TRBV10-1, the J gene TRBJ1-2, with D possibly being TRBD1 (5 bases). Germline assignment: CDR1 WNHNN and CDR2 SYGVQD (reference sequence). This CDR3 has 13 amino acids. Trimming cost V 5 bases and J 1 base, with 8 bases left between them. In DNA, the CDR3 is TGCGCCAGCAGTCCGGACATTAACTATGGCTACACCTTC. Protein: CASSPDINYGYTF.

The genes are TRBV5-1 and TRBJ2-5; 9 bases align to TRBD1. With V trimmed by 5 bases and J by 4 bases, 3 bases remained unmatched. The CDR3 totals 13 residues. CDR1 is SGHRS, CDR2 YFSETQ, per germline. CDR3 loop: CASRSGQGETQYF. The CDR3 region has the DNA TGCGCCAGCAGATCGGGACAGGGAGAGACCCAGTACTTC. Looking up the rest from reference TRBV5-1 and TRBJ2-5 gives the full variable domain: KAGVTQTPRYLIKTRGQQVTLSCSPISGHRSVSWYQQTPGQGLQFLFEYFSETQRNKGNFPGRFSGRQFSNSRSEMNVSTLELGDSALYLCASRSGQGETQYFGPGTRLLVL.

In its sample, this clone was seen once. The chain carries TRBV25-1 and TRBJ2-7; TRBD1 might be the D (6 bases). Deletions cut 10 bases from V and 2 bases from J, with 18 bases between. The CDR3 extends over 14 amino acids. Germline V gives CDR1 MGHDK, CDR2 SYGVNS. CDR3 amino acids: CAKSDRDTAYEQYF. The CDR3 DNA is TGTGCCAAGTCAGACCGGGACACCGCCTACGAGCAGTACTTC.

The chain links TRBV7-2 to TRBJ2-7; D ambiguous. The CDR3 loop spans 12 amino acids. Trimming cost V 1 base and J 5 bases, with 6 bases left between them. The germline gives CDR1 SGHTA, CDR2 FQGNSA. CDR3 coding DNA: TGTGCCAGCAGCTTAGGAAAGCACGAGCAGTACTTC. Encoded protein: CASSLGKHEQYF.

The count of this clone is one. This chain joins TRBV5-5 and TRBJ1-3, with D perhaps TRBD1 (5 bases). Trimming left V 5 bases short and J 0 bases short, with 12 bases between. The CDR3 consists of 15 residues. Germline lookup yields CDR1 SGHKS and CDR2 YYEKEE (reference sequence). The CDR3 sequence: CASRPGTSSGNTIYF. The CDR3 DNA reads TGTGCCAGCAGACCCGGGACGAGCTCTGGAAACACCATATATTTT.

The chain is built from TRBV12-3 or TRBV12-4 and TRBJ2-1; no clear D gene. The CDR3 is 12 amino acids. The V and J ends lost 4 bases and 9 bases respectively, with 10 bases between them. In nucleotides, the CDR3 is TGTGCCAGCAGTTCTCGCTCCGGTGAGCAGTTCTTC. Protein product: CASSSRSGEQFF.

This CDR3 is CASSAGARKQPQHF. The CDR3 DNA follows: TGCGCCAGCAGTGCGGGGGCGCGTAAGCAGCCCCAGCATTTT. V gene TRBV10-1 combines with J gene TRBJ1-5, with a tentative D call TRBD1 (6 bases). CDR3 length: 14 residues. Trimming removed 4 bases from V and 7 bases from J, with 14 bases in between. CDR1 WNHNN and CDR2 SYGVQD come from the germline V gene (reference sequence).

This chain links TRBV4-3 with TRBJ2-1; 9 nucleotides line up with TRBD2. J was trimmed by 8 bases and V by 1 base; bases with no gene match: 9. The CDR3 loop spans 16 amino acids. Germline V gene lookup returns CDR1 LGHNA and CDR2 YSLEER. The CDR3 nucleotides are TGCGCCAGCAGCCAAGTAATCGAGCGGGAGGTCGATGAGCAGTTCTTC. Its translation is CASSQVIEREVDEQFF.

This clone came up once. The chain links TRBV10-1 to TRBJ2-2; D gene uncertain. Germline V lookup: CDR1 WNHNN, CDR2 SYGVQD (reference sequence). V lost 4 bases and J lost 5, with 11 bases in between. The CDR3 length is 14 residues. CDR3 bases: TGCGCCAGCAGTGCAAACTCGAGGACCGGGGAGCTGTTTTTT. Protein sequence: CASSANSRTGELFF.

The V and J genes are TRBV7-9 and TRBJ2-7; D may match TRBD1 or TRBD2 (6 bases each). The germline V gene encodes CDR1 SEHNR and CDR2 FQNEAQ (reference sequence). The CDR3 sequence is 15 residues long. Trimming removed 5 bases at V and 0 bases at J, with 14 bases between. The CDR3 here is CASSPLGGISYEQYF. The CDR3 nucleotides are TGTGCCAGCAGCCCCCTAGGGGGGATCTCCTACGAGCAGTACTTC. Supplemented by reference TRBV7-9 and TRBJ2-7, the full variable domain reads DTGVSQNPRHKITKRGQNVTFRCDPISEHNRLYWYRQTLGQGPEFLTYFQNEAQLEKSRLLSDRFSAERPKGSFSTLEIQRTEQGDSAMYLCASSPLGGISYEQYFGPGTRLTVT.

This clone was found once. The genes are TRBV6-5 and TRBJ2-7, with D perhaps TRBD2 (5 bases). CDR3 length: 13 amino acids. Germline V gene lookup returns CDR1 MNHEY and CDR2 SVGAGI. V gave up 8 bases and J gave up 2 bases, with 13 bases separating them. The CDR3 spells CASQLARTYEQYF. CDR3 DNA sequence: TGTGCCAGCCAATTAGCGAGAACCTACGAGCAGTACTTC.

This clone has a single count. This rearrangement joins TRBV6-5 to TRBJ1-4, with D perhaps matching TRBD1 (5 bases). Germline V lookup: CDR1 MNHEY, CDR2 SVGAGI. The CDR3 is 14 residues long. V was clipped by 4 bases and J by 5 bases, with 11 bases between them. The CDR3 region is CASSFFQGNEKLFF. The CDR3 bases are TGTGCCAGCAGTTTTTTTCAGGGAAATGAAAAACTGTTTTTT.

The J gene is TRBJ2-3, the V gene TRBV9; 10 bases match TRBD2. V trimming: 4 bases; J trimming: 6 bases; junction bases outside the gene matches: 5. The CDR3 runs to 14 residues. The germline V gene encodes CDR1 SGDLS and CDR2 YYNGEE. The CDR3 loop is CASSLAGEGDTQYF. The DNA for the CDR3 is TGTGCCAGCAGCCTAGCGGGAGAAGGGGATACGCAGTATTTT.

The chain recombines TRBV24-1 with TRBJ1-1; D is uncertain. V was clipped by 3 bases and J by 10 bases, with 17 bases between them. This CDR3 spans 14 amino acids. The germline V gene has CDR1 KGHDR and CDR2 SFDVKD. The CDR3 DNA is TGTGCCACCAGTGATCCTAGACGGTTTCATGGAGCTTTCTTT. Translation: CATSDPRRFHGAFF.

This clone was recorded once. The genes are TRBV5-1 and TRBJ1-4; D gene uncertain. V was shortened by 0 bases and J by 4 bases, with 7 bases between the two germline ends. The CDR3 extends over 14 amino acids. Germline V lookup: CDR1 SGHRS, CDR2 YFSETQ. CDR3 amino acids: CASSLDGHNEKLFF. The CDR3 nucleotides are TGCGCCAGCAGCTTGGACGGTCATAATGAAAAACTGTTTTTT.

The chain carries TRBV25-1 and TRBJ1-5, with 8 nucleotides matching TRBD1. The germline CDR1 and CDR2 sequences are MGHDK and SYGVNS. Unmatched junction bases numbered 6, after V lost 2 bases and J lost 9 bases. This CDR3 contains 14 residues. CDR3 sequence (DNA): TGTGCCAGCAGTGAAGGACAGGGCGCACGGCCCCAGCATTTT. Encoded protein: CASSEGQGARPQHF.

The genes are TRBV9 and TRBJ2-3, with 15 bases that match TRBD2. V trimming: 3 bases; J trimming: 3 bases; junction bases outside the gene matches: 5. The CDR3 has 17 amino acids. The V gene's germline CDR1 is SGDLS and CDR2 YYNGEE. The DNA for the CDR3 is TGTGCCAGCAGCGCTGGGACTAGCGGGAGGAGAACAGATACGCAGTATTTT. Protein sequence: CASSAGTSGRRTDTQYF. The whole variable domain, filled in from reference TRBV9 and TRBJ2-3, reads DSGVTQTPKHLITATGQRVTLRCSPRSGDLSVYWYQQSLDQGLQFLIQYYNGEERAKGNILERFSAQQFPDLHSELNLSSLELGDSALYFCASSAGTSGRRTDTQYFGPGTRLTVL.

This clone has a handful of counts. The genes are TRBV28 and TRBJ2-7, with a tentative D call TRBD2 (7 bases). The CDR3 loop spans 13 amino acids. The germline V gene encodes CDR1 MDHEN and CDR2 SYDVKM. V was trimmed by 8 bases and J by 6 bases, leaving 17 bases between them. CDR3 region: CASSRGGPGEQYF. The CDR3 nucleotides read TGTGCCAGCTCAAGGGGGGGACCGGGCGAGCAGTACTTC.

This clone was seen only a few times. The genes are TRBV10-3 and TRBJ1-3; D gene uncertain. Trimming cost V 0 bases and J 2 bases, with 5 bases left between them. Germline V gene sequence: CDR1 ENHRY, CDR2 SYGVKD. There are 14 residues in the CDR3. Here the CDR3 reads CAISESRTGNTIYF. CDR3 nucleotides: TGTGCCATCAGTGAGTCGCGCACTGGAAACACCATATATTTT.

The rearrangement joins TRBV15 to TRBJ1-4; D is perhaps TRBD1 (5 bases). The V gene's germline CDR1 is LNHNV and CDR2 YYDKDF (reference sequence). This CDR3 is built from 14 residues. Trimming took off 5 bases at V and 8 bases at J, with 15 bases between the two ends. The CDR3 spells CATSLGWGREKLFF. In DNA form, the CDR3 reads TGTGCCACCAGCTTGGGTTGGGGCCGGGAAAAACTGTTTTTT. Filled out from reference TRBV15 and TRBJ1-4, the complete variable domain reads DAMVIQNPRYQVTQFGKPVTLSCSQTLNHNVMYWYQQKSSQAPKLLFHYYDKDFNNEADTPDNFQSRRPNTSFCFLDIRSPGLGDTAMYLCATSLGWGREKLFFGSGTQLSVL.

The CDR3 loop reads CATSETGSYNEQFF. The CDR3 DNA follows: TGTGCCACCAGTGAAACGGGCTCCTACAATGAGCAGTTCTTC. This chain connects TRBV24-1 to TRBJ2-1; D unclear. The CDR3 covers 14 residues. V lost 4 bases and J lost 0, with 6 bases in between. Germline V gives CDR1 KGHDR, CDR2 SFDVKD.

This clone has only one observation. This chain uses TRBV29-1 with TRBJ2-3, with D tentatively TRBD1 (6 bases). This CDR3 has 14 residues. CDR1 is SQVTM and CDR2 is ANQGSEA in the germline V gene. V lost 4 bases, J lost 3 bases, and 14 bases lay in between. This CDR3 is CSVVWGLATDTQYF. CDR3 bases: TGCAGCGTTGTGTGGGGGCTTGCAACAGATACGCAGTATTTT.